This entry is about one TCR beta chain. The repertoire was sequenced with immunoSEQ multiplex PCR; TCRdb's copy has only in-frame clones and lacks some. The sample includes around 270,000 clones, around 90% of them seen just once. The data were taken from a study of blood T cell repertoires in COVID-19. Germline loops: CDR1 PRHDT, CDR2 FYEKMQ (reference sequence). V dropped 5 bases and J dropped 2 bases, with 13 bases sitting between them. CDR3 size: 15 residues. Participants' reported clinical history set cohort assignment. The rearrangement joins TRBV13 to TRBJ2-1, with D unclear. The sequencing sample was made of PBMCs or T cells enriched from blood (not recorded which). The receptor's source is a woman aged 40 to 50 who had been exposed to COVID-19. The CDR3 sequence: CASSPPSKTYNEQFF. In DNA form, the CDR3 reads TGTGCCAGCAGCCCCCCTAGTAAAACCTACAATGAGCAGTTCTTC. Using reference TRBV13 and TRBJ2-1 for the parts outside the CDR3, the full variable domain is AAGVIQSPRHLIKEKRETATLKCYPIPRHDTVYWYQQGPGQDPQFLISFYEKMQSDKGSIPDRFSAQQFSDYHSELNMSSLELGDSALYFCASSPPSKTYNEQFFGPGTRLTVL.